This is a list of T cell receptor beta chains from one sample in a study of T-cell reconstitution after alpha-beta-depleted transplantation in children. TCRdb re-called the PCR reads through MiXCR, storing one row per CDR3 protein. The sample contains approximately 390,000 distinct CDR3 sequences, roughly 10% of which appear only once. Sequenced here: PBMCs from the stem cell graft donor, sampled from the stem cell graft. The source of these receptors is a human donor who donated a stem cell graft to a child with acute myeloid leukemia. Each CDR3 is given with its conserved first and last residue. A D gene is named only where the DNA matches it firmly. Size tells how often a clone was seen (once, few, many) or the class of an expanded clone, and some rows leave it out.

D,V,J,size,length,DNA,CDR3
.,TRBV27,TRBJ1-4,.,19,TGTGCCAGCAGTTTATTTTCTATGGGGACACCTGGTCCTAATGAAAAACTGTTTTTT,CASSLFSMGTPGPNEKLFF
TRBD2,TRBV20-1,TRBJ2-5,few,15,TGCAGTGCTTTATTCCTAGCGGGAGTCCAAGAGACCCAGTACTTC,CSALFLAGVQETQYF
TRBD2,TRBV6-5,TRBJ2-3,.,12,TGTGCCAGCAGTAGGACTAGAGATACGCAGTATTTT,CASSRTRDTQYF
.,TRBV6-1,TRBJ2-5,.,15,TGTGCCAGCAGTGAGGAGGGGCGAGGGCGAGAGACCCAGTACTTC,CASSEEGRGRETQYF
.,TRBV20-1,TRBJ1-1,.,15,TGCAGTGCTAGAAGCGGGGCGAACATGAACACTGAAGCTTTCTTT,CSARSGANMNTEAFF
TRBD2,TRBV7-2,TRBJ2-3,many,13,TGTGCCAGCAGACCTAGCGGGGTAGATACGCAGTATTTT,CASRPSGVDTQYF
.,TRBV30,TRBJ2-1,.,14,TGTGCCTGGAGTGCATCTGCCTATGGGAATGAGCAGTTCTTC,CAWSASAYGNEQFF
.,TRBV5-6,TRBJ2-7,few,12,TGTGCCAGCAGCCTCCAATCCTACGAGCAGTACTTC,CASSLQSYEQYF
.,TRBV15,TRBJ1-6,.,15,TGTGCCACCAGCAGAGAAAGGGGTATCGGGTCACCCCTCCACTTT,CATSRERGIGSPLHF
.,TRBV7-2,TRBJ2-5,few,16,TGTGCCAGCAGCTGGAGACCGGGAGACCTGGGGGAGACCCAGTACTTC,CASSWRPGDLGETQYF
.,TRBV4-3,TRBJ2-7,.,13,TGCGCCAGCAGCCAAGAGGGGGTCGGCGAGCAGTACTTC,CASSQEGVGEQYF
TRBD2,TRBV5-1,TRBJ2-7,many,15,TGCGCCAGCAGCTTGGGACTAGCGGGTAACTACGAGCAGTACTTC,CASSLGLAGNYEQYF
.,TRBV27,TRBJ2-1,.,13,TGTGCCAGCAGTTTATCTTATCCCAATGAGCAGTTCTTC,CASSLSYPNEQFF
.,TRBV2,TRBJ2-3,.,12,TGTGCCAGCGTTAGTGCTACAGATACGCAGTATTTT,CASVSATDTQYF
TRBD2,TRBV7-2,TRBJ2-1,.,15,TGTGCCAGCAGAAGGACTAGCGGGAGTACCCATGAGCAGTTCTTC,CASRRTSGSTHEQFF
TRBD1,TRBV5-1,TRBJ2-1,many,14,TGCGCCAGCAGCCGCGACAGGGGGGGTAATGAGCAGTTCTTC,CASSRDRGGNEQFF
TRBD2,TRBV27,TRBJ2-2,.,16,TGTGCCAGCAGTTCCCCCTCACTAGCGGACACCGGGGAGCTGTTTTTT,CASSSPSLADTGELFF
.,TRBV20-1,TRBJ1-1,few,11,TGCAGTGCTAGAGTTGCTAGTGAAGCTTTCTTT,CSARVASEAFF
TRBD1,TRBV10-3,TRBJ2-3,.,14,TGTGCCATCAGTGACCCGGGACAGAGAAATACGCAGTATTTT,CAISDPGQRNTQYF
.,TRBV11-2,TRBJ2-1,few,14,TGTGCCAGCAGCTTATTCGGGGATGGGCGCGAGCAGTTCTTC,CASSLFGDGREQFF
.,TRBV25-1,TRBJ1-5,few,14,TGTGCCAGCAGTGCAGGGTACGGCAATCAGCCCCAGCATTTT,CASSAGYGNQPQHF
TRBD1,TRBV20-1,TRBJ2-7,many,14,TGCAGTGCTAGACAGGGACAGGGCTCCTACGAGCAGTACTTC,CSARQGQGSYEQYF
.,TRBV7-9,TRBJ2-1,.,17,TGTGCCAGCAGCTTAGATTTCTCGGCTAGCAGAAACAATGAGCAGTTCTTC,CASSLDFSASRNNEQFF
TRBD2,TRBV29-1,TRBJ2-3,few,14,TGCAGCGTTGGTATAGCGGGGGACACAGATACGCAGTATTTT,CSVGIAGDTDTQYF
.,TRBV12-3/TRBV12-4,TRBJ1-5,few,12,TGTGCCAGCAGTTTTGGGGAAGGGCCCCAGCATTTT,CASSFGEGPQHF
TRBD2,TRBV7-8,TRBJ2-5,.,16,TGTGCCAGCAGCAAGGGACTAGCGGGAAACCAAGAGACCCAGTACTTC,CASSKGLAGNQETQYF
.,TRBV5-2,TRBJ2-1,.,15,TGTGCCAGGGGCCCCGGGCTCCTGGGCTTTCAAGAGCAGTTCTTC,CARGPGLLGFQEQFF
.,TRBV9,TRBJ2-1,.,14,TGTGCCAGCAGTACCGCCCCGTGGGAGAATGAGCAGTTCTTC,CASSTAPWENEQFF
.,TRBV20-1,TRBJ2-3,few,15,TGCAGTGCTACCTCAGACGGGGAGAACACAGATACGCAGTATTTT,CSATSDGENTDTQYF
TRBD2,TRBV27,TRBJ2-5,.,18,TGTGCCAGCAGCGGAAAGTGGGGGGGAGGGGTAAAGAAAGAGACCCAGTACTTC,CASSGKWGGGVKKETQYF
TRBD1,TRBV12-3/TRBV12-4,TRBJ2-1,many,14,TGTGCCAGCAGCCCGGACAGGGGGCCCAATGAGCAGTTCTTC,CASSPDRGPNEQFF
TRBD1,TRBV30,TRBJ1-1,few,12,TGTGCCTGGAGTGTACTCCCTCCCAGGGGGGACTTT,CAWSVLPPRGDF
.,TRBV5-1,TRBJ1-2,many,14,TGCGCCAGCAGCTCCCCTGGGGCTAACTATGGCTACACCTTC,CASSSPGANYGYTF
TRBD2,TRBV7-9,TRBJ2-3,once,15,TGTGCCAGCAGCCAGGGACTAGCGATCACAGATACGCAGTATTTT,CASSQGLAITDTQYF
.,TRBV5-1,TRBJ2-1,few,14,TGCGCCAGCGGTCGAGGGGGGGTTAGCAATGAGCAGTTCTTC,CASGRGGVSNEQFF
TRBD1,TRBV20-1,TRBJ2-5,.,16,TGCAGTGCTAGACCCCCACGACAGGGTTCCCAAGAGACCCAGTACTTC,CSARPPRQGSQETQYF
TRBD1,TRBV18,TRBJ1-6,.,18,TGTGCCAGCTCACCACGGGTAACAGGGGAAAACGATAATTCACCCCTCCACTTT,CASSPRVTGENDNSPLHF
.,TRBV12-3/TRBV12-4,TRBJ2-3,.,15,TGTGCCAGCAGCGCAGCTCAAAGGATCACAGATACGCAGTATTTT,CASSAAQRITDTQYF
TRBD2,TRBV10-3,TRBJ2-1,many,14,TGTGCCATCAGGGCGGGGGGGGCCTACAATGAGCAGTTCTTC,CAIRAGGAYNEQFF
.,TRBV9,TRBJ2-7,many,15,TGTGCCAGCAGCGTGGCGCCGGGACCCCCAAACGAGCAGTACTTC,CASSVAPGPPNEQYF
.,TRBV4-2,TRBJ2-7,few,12,TGTGCCAGCAGCCAAGAATGGAACGAGCAGTACTTC,CASSQEWNEQYF
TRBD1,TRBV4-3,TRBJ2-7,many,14,TGCGCCAGCAGCCAAAGGACAGGGACCTACGCGCAGTACTTC,CASSQRTGTYAQYF
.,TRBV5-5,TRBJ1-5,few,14,TGTGCCAGCAGCGAGGGGCCTTCGGGGCAGCCCCAGCATTTT,CASSEGPSGQPQHF
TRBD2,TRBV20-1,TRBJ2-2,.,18,TGCAGTGCACGGACCGGGACTAGCGGGAATCCGAACACCGGGGAGCTGTTTTTT,CSARTGTSGNPNTGELFF
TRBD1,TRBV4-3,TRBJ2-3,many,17,TGCGCCAGCAGCCAACGGATTGACAGGGTTTACACAGATACGCAGTATTTT,CASSQRIDRVYTDTQYF
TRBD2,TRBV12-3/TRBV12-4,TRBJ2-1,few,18,TGTGCCAGCAGTTTAAGGGGGTCGGCGGGAGGGCGGTGGAATGAGCAGTTCTTC,CASSLRGSAGGRWNEQFF
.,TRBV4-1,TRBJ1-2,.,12,TGCGCCAGCAGCCAAGCAGGGTTAGGCTACACCTTC,CASSQAGLGYTF
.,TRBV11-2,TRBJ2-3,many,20,TGTGCCAGCAGCTTAACAGCGCTAGCACCAGGAAGGTCTAGCACAGATACGCAGTATTTT,CASSLTALAPGRSSTDTQYF
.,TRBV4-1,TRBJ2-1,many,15,TGCGCCAGCAGCCAAGAAGCAGAAAGGGTAAATGAGCAGTTCTTC,CASSQEAERVNEQFF
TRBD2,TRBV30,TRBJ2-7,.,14,TGTGCCTGGAGTGTACTCCGCCTAGCGGGAGAACCGTACTTC,CAWSVLRLAGEPYF
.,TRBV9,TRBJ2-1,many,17,TGTGCCAGCAGCGTAGCGATCCGGATCAACTCCTACAATGAGCAGTTCTTC,CASSVAIRINSYNEQFF